The sample holds many counts of the clone carrying this T cell receptor beta chain. What it binds is unknown. Germline V gene lookup returns CDR1 LGHNA and CDR2 YNFKEQ. The CDR3 length is 14 residues. V lost 0 bases to trimming and J lost 16 bases, with 18 bases between them. Scientists recovered RNA and DNA together from about 20-30 mg of unsorted bulk tissue. By surgical resection, the patients were treated for their primary liver carcinoma. This record comes from a study of tumor-infiltrating lymphocytes in primary liver carcinoma. Notes on the study in general: Just around 7-25% of top clones spanned all five tumor regions.

The researchers produced TCR beta cDNA from around 0.5 ug total RNA with a constant-region primer. Generation of the TCR beta libraries relied on three nested multiplex PCR rounds using slightly modified ARM-PCR. The first two PCR rounds, nine to ten cycles each, used TRBV1-TRBV30 forward primers and a C-beta reverse primer. TCRdb reprocessed the multiplex PCR reads with MiXCR, giving one entry per CDR3 protein. The data show around 47,000 distinct CDR3 sequences, with 73% seen just once and about 18% held by the top ten. The TCR originated in a man aged 40-49 years with primary liver carcinoma and hepatitis B virus infection. J is TRBJ2-2 and V is TRBV4-2; D possibly corresponds to TRBD2 (7 bases). Sequenced sample: liver tumor tissue from sampling region 2. As to subset: tumor region T2, inferior pole. The CDR3 is CASSQDQVGGGPFF. In DNA, the CDR3 is TGTGCCAGCAGCCAAGATCAGGTGGGAGGGGGGCCGTTTTTT.